One sample yielded the 18 T cell receptor beta chains listed below, sequenced in a study of T cells in Graves' hyperthyroidism and ophthalmopathy. Amplified regions were TCR beta CDR3 sequences from RNA transcripts. The HTBI primer set was used in a first-round RT-PCR of the TCR CDR3. MiXCR was run by TCRdb on the multiplex PCR reads, yielding one entry per CDR3 protein. The data show about 690,000 distinct CDR3 sequences, around a sixth seen once. The sequencing sample was made of blood. The receptors were gathered from a man between 50 and 59 years old with Graves' hyperthyroidism.

This clonotype was observed a few times. Written as DNA, the CDR3 is TGTGCCAGCAGCAGGACACGGGACACTTACGAGCAGTACTTC. Translating it yields CASSRTRDTYEQYF. The rearrangement joins TRBV11-2 to TRBJ2-7, with D perhaps matching TRBD1 (6 bases). The V end was cut by 5 bases, the J end by 4 bases, with 15 bases between. Germline V gives CDR1 SGHAT, CDR2 FQNNGV. The CDR3 has 14 amino acids.

V usage is TRBV24-1 and J usage is TRBJ2-1; D is undetermined. CDR3 length: 15 residues. Germline CDR1 KGHDR, CDR2 SFDVKD. V was trimmed by 9 bases and J by 2 bases, leaving 16 bases between them. The CDR3 DNA reads as TGTGCCACCTCCGCCGGCTACCAACCCTACAATGAGCAGTTCTTC. Translated: CATSAGYQPYNEQFF.

Many counts were recorded for this clonotype. J is TRBJ1-1 and V is TRBV11-2; 10 bases align to TRBD1. The CDR3 loop spans 18 amino acids. Germline V lookup: CDR1 SGHAT, CDR2 FQNNGV. V gave up 1 base and J gave up 5 bases; unmatched junction bases: 13. CDR3 region: CASSLVLGQGRSRTEAFF. Here the CDR3 DNA reads TGTGCCAGCAGCTTAGTGCTGGGACAGGGGAGATCGAGGACTGAAGCTTTCTTT. Filled out from reference TRBV11-2 and TRBJ1-1, the complete variable domain reads EAGVAQSPRYKIIEKRQSVAFWCNPISGHATLYWYQQILGQGPKLLIQFQNNGVVDDSQLPKDRFSAERLKGVDSTLKIQPAKLEDSAVYLCASSLVLGQGRSRTEAFFGQGTRLTVV.

This clonotype was seen many times. This sequence joins TRBV19 and TRBJ1-2, with D tentatively TRBD1 (5 bases). Germline lookup yields CDR1 LNHDA and CDR2 SQIVND (reference sequence). The CDR3 extends over 16 amino acids. The germline V and J ends were trimmed by 0 bases and 4 bases, with 15 bases remaining between them. CDR3 in DNA: TGTGCCAGTAGTATAGATGGCCCGGGGCCAGCCTATGGCTACACCTTC. It translates to CASSIDGPGPAYGYTF. The full variable domain, completed using reference TRBV19 and TRBJ1-2, is DGGITQSPKYLFRKEGQNVTLSCEQNLNHDAMYWYRQDPGQGLRLIYYSQIVNDFQKGDIAEGYSVSREKKESFPLTVTSAQKNPTAFYLCASSIDGPGPAYGYTFGSGTRLTVV.

This clonotype came up many times. V is TRBV28 and J is TRBJ1-2; weak D call: TRBD1 (5 bases). CDR1 and CDR2 from the germline V gene are MDHEN and SYDVKM. V was clipped by 2 bases and J by 7 bases, with 14 bases between them. This CDR3 has 14 residues. The CDR3 DNA follows: TGTGCCAGCAGTTTAGGGGGGGATCGTTTTGGCTACACCTTC. It yields the protein CASSLGGDRFGYTF.

This clonotype showed up many times. The chain is built from TRBV2 and TRBJ1-1, with TRBD1 as a possible D gene (5 bases). Germline values: CDR1 SNHLY, CDR2 FYNNEI. V lost 2 bases and J lost 2, with 9 bases in between. CDR3 length equals 14 residues. The CDR3 DNA reads TGTGCCAGCAGTGAAAAGGGGTTTAACACTGAAGCTTTCTTT. It specifies CASSEKGFNTEAFF.

The rearrangement joins TRBV5-1 to TRBJ2-3; the D is unclear. The V gene's germline CDR1 is SGHRS and CDR2 YFSETQ. Trimming removed 0 bases from V and 4 bases from J, with 9 bases in between. The CDR3 length is 14 residues. The CDR3: CASSLALTSDTQYF. The CDR3 region has the DNA TGCGCCAGCAGCTTGGCACTCACGTCAGATACGCAGTATTTT.

The rearrangement links TRBV7-8 to TRBJ2-7, with a possible D match to TRBD1 (7 bases). The V gene lost 0 bases and the J gene lost 4 bases, with 19 bases spanning the gap. Germline assignment: CDR1 SGHVS and CDR2 FQNEAQ. The CDR3 covers 17 residues. CDR3 DNA sequence: TGTGCCAGCAGCTTAGCCCCAGGGGGGCAGGGGATGTACGAGCAGTACTTC. Translated, it gives CASSLAPGGQGMYEQYF.

This clonotype was seen at least ten times. CDR3 in DNA: TGTGCCAGCAGAACACAGGGGGCATGGACTGAAGCTTTCTTT. This gives the protein CASRTQGAWTEAFF. The chain uses TRBV12-3 or TRBV12-4 and TRBJ1-1, with 9 positions matching TRBD1. The J segment lost 5 bases and the V segment lost 6 bases, leaving 7 bases of the junction unmatched. There are 14 residues in the CDR3.

The chain employs TRBV19 and TRBJ2-1, with 11 nucleotides matching TRBD2. V dropped 5 bases and J dropped 5; count of bases not matched to a gene: 5. The CDR3 spans 15 residues. The germline V gene encodes CDR1 LNHDA and CDR2 SQIVND (reference sequence). CDR3 bases: TGTGCCAGTAGTTCCCGACTAGCGGGACACAATGAGCAGTTCTTC. This gives the protein CASSSRLAGHNEQFF.

At least ten counts were recorded for this clonotype. This chain uses TRBV2 with TRBJ2-7, with unresolved D. Trimming left V 6 bases short and J 1 base short, with 13 bases between. CDR1 is SNHLY and CDR2 is FYNNEI in the germline V gene. The CDR3 covers 14 residues. The CDR3 protein is CASRKASNSYEQYF. CDR3 DNA sequence: TGTGCCAGCAGGAAAGCGAGCAATTCCTACGAGCAGTACTTC.

Many counts were recorded for this clonotype. The J gene is TRBJ2-7, the V gene TRBV2, with D unresolved. In germline, CDR1 is SNHLY, CDR2 FYNNEI. Trimming removed 4 bases at V and 9 bases at J, with 25 bases between. This CDR3 is 16 amino acids long. CDR3 loop: CASSGPTSKKSNRQYF. CDR3 nucleotide sequence: TGTGCCAGCAGTGGCCCTACGTCGAAGAAGTCCAACCGGCAGTACTTC.

This chain connects TRBV19 to TRBJ1-1; TRBD1 might be the D (6 bases). From germline, CDR1 is LNHDA and CDR2 SQIVND (reference sequence). Trimming left V 8 bases short and J 0 bases short, with 10 bases between. The CDR3 has 13 amino acids. In DNA form, the CDR3 reads TGTGCCAGTCGACAGGACCTGAACACTGAAGCTTTCTTT. Translation: CASRQDLNTEAFF.

This clonotype has just a few counts. The chain carries TRBV5-5 and TRBJ2-7; 10 nucleotides match TRBD2. The V segment lost 1 base and the J segment 6 bases; nucleotides outside the gene matches: 10. Germline-derived CDR1 and CDR2 are SGHKS and YYEKEE (reference sequence). The length of the CDR3 is 16 residues. The CDR3 loop reads CASSLWLAGDLTEQYF. In DNA, the CDR3 is TGTGCCAGCAGCTTGTGGCTAGCGGGAGACCTGACCGAGCAGTACTTC.

In its sample, this clonotype was seen many times. The chain links TRBV27 to TRBJ2-3; a weak D match, TRBD2 (5 bases). CDR3 length equals 13 residues. Germline CDR1 and CDR2: MNHEY and SMNVEV (reference sequence). The ends were cut back, 3 bases at V and 5 bases at J, with 9 bases in the middle. CDR3 region: CASSFREGDTQYF. CDR3 DNA sequence: TGTGCCAGCAGTTTCCGGGAAGGAGATACGCAGTATTTT.

This clonotype appeared a few times. The DNA of the CDR3 is TGTGCCAGCAGAACCAGGGAGATGACCTACGAGCAGTACTTC. Encoded protein: CASRTREMTYEQYF. The genes are TRBV6-2 or TRBV6-3 and TRBJ2-7, with D perhaps TRBD1 or TRBD2 (5 bases each). V shed 6 bases and J shed 2 bases, with 14 bases lying between them. In germline, CDR1 is MNHEY, CDR2 SVGEGT. This CDR3 has 14 amino acids.

This clonotype was observed at least ten times. An end of the junction differs from the germline gene, which may be a read error. This rearrangement joins TRBV6-1 to TRBJ2-7, with 12 bases matching TRBD1. Germline assignment: CDR1 MNHNS and CDR2 SASEGT. The CDR3 is 16 residues long. CDR3 nucleotides: TGTGCCAGCAGAGCTCCCGGGACAGGGGGCTCCCACGAGCAGTACTTC. Amino acid sequence: CASRAPGTGGSHEQYF.

Of note for this clonotype: A read error is possible here, since a much larger clone lies one base away. V is TRBV5-1 and J is TRBJ1-4, with no clear D. The CDR3 contains 13 residues. Germline V gene sequence: CDR1 SGHRS, CDR2 YFSETQ. The DNA of the CDR3 is TGCGCCAGCAGCTTGGATCAGAAGGGAAAACTGTCTTTT. Protein sequence: CASSLDQKGKLSF. The full variable domain, completed using reference TRBV5-1 and TRBJ1-4, is KAGVTQTPRYLIKTRGQQVTLSCSPISGHRSVSWYQQTPGQGLQFLFEYFSETQRNKGNFPGRFSGRQFSNSRSEMNVSTLELGDSALYLCASSLDQKGKLSFGSGTQLSVL.